This entry features one TCR beta chain sequence. Its target is unknown. This sample stems from a study of T-cell reconstitution after alpha-beta-depleted transplantation in children. Study-wide results and limits: It was reported that alpha-beta T cells came from several hundred expanded graft clones (about two months after transplant).

The authors prepared the TCRbeta library with unique molecular identifiers. MiXCR, applied by TCRdb to the PCR reads, yields one record per CDR3 protein. The sample records about 280,000 distinct CDR3 sequences, about 9.9% being singletons. The CDR3 is made up of 14 amino acids. Germline-derived CDR1 and CDR2 are SQVTM and ANQGSEA. V shed 6 bases, J shed 3 bases, and the junction held 11 bases outside the gene matches. Sequenced here: peripheral blood, sampled 180 days after TCRalphabeta/CD19-depleted stem cell transplant. The V gene is TRBV29-1, the J gene TRBJ2-7; 7 nucleotides match TRBD2. The TCR was taken from a male patient between 2 and 10 years old who had a stem cell transplant for chronic granulomatous disease, so the T cells may come from the graft donor. The CDR3 sequence: CSVRPGLLGYEQYF. The CDR3 nucleotides read TGCAGCGTCAGACCGGGACTACTAGGCTACGAGCAGTACTTC.